Each of the 8 T cell receptor beta chains below was sequenced from the same sample in a study of blood T cells in healthy people across ages. With a J-beta primer mix and a sample-barcoded 5' primer, a second PCR ran about 7 to 12 cycles. TCRdb re-analysed the 5' RACE reads in MiXCR, keeping a single row per CDR3 protein. The repertoire includes 850,000 to 1,100,000 distinct CDR3 sequences, 35% to 40% of them detected once, and around 14% sits in the top ten. The sequenced material came from blood. The source is a man between 18 and 35 years old in good health.

This clonotype was observed many times. The junction shows a germline mismatch at one end, possibly a read error. This sequence joins TRBV7-2 and TRBJ2-2; D not resolved. The germline CDR1 and CDR2 sequences are SGHTA and FQGNSA. CDR3 length equals 14 residues. The CDR3 region has the DNA TGCGCCAGCAGCTTGGGGTTGAACACCGGGGAGCTGTTTTTT. It translates to CASSLGLNTGELFF.

This clonotype appeared a single time. The rearrangement uses TRBV20-1 and TRBJ1-2; 8 nucleotides line up with TRBD1. Germline trimming cut 0 bases from V and 4 bases from J; bases unmatched to any gene: 4. The V gene's germline CDR1 is DFQATT and CDR2 SNEGSKA (reference sequence). CDR3 length: 14 amino acids. The CDR3 bases are TGCAGTGCTAGAGAGGGGACAGGATCCTATGGCTACACCTTC. The encoded protein is CSAREGTGSYGYTF.

Comments on this clonotype: A much larger clone differs from this one at a single base, so this may be a read error. The chain is built from TRBV4-2 and TRBJ1-2, with D possibly matching TRBD1 (5 bases). The CDR3 runs to 15 residues. Germline loops: CDR1 LGHNA, CDR2 YNFKEQ. The CDR3 DNA sequence: TGTGTCAGCAGCCAACCAGGGTCAGATAACTATGGCTACACCTTC. Translated: CVSSQPGSDNYGYTF.

This clonotype was found a few times. The J gene is TRBJ1-2, the V gene TRBV29-1, with D hard to call. The CDR3 is made up of 13 amino acids. Trimming left V 0 bases short and J 3 bases short, with 8 bases between. Germline V gives CDR1 SQVTM, CDR2 ANQGSEA. CDR3 nucleotide sequence: TGCAGCGTTGAAGATTCAGTGGACTATGGCTACACCTTC. Translated, it gives CSVEDSVDYGYTF.

As for this clonotype: Possible read error: a much larger clone is one base away. The chain recombines TRBV20-1 with TRBJ1-1; D possibly corresponds to TRBD1 (6 bases). V was clipped by 6 bases and J by 4 bases, with 15 bases between them. Germline CDR1 DFQATT, CDR2 SNEGSKA (reference sequence). The CDR3 loop spans 13 amino acids. The CDR3 region is CSATRQASTEAFF. The CDR3 coding sequence is TGCAGTGCAACAAGACAGGCGAGCACTGAAGCTTTCTTT.

The V call is TRBV4-2, the J call TRBJ2-1, with 8 positions matching TRBD2. The CDR3 extends over 16 amino acids. Germline V gives CDR1 LGHNA, CDR2 YNFKEQ. Unmatched junction bases numbered 4, after V lost 0 bases and J lost 3 bases. CDR3 region: CASSQDWRGDYNEQFF. CDR3 coding DNA: TGTGCCAGCAGCCAAGATTGGCGGGGGGACTACAATGAGCAGTTCTTC.

Written as DNA, the CDR3 is TGTGCCAGCGGCCCAGCCCCTTTCTATGGCTACACCTTC. It encodes CASGPAPFYGYTF. The gene calls are TRBV9 and TRBJ1-2; D gene ambiguous. The germline CDR1 and CDR2 sequences are SGDLS and YYNGEE. There are 13 residues in the CDR3. The V gene lost 7 bases and the J gene lost 4 bases, with 14 bases spanning the gap.

The V gene is TRBV5-1, the J gene TRBJ1-1; no clear D gene. Deletions cut 4 bases from V and 7 bases from J, with 17 bases between. The CDR3 runs 14 residues. CDR1 and CDR2 (germline): SGHRS, YFSETQ. CDR3 bases: TGCGCCAGCAGCGTACGGTCCCCACCAGGTGAAGCTTTCTTT. This codes for CASSVRSPPGEAFF.